This TCR beta chain stems from a study of OX40 agonist ivuxolimab in advanced cancers. As for the study in general: Patients with prior anti-PD-1, anti-PD-L1 or anti-CTLA-4 therapy were eligible; about 40% had some.

Germline CDR1 and CDR2: SGHNT and YYREEE (reference sequence). This CDR3 has 16 residues. V lost 2 bases, J lost 7 bases, and 19 bases lay in between. Profiling relied on immunoSEQ multiplex PCR, and the TCRdb table lists in-frame clones only, not all of them. The top ten hold about 8% of the sample, which has 80,000 or so clones, 86% seen once. This clonotype was sampled from an adult with an advanced solid tumor such as melanoma, head and neck, liver or kidney cancer. The V gene is TRBV5-4, the J gene TRBJ2-1; a weak D match, TRBD1 (5 bases). The sequences come from CD4+ or CD8+ T cells sorted from blood, collected in a trial of the OX40 agonist ivuxolimab. In DNA form, the CDR3 reads TGTGCCAGCAGCTTCCCAGGGTCCACCTGGATAAATGAGCAGTTCTTC. Protein product: CASSFPGSTWINEQFF.